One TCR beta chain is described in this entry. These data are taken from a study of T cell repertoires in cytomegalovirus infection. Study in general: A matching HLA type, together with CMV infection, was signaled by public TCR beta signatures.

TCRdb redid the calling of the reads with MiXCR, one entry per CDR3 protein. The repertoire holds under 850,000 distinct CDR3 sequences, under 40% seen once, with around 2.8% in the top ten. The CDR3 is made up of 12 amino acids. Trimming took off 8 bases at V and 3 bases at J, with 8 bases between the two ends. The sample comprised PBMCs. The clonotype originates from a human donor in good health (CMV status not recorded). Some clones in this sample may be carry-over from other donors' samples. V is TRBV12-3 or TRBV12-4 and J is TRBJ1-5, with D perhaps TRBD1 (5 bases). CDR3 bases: TGTGCCAGCTCGGGGGTCAATCAGCCCCAGCATTTT. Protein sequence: CASSGVNQPQHF.